This T cell receptor beta chain appears in the sequencing data of a study of cytomegalovirus exposure and HLA in healthy donors. Study information: In a previous analysis, approximately 110 million unique TCR beta sequences were found from some 180 million T cells. Study-wide results and caveats: The number of N-insertions in an Asian-associated ancestry cluster was reportedly below the 666-donor mean in a later analysis.

PCR involved 60 Vbeta and 13 Jbeta primers. Produced via immunoSEQ multiplex PCR; TCRdb's table is partial and in-frame only. The profile shows some 120,000 clones, about three quarters of them singletons. Trimming took 4 bases from V and 13 from J, leaving 15 bases between them. This CDR3 contains 13 residues. Germline lookup yields CDR1 SGDLS and CDR2 YYNGEE. In its sample, this clone was seen a few times. Its antigen is still unknown. The receptor was isolated from a man aged 30 to 39 in good health and CMV-seronegative. Sequencing was done on a sample of PBMCs. The chain links TRBV9 to TRBJ1-6; a possible D gene is TRBD1 (6 bases). The CDR3 coding sequence is TGTGCCAGCAGCCCCTCACAGGGCTCTCCCCTCCACTTT. This translates into CASSPSQGSPLHF.